Below, 22 T cell receptor beta chains from the same sample are listed, as sequenced in a study of blood T cell repertoires in COVID-19 (dated by TCRdb to between 2020 and 2021). The protocol used for the library was the immunoSEQ multiplex PCR assay. TCRdb carries this immuneACCESS record with in-frame sequences only. Its versions omit some clonotypes, under half of them owing to an unresolved V gene in the studies checked, with the rest unexplained. Present in this sample are some 100,000 clones, around 90% of which were seen just once. In total, the top ten clones hold 2.1% of the sample. Sequences were obtained from peripheral blood. The receptor source for this set is a man aged 45-60 years with COVID-19, enrolled during active disease.

This CDR3 is CASSTILGTEAFF. The CDR3 nucleotides read TGTGCCAGCAGCACTATTCTGGGCACTGAAGCTTTCTTT. The chain carries TRBV12-3 or TRBV12-4 and TRBJ1-1, with D unclear. The ends were cut back, 6 bases at V and 4 bases at J, with 12 bases in the middle. The CDR3 contains 13 residues.

The V and J genes are TRBV10-3 and TRBJ2-1, with D possibly matching TRBD1 (6 bases). V was cut by 10 bases and J by 8 bases, with 18 bases left in between. The CDR3 covers 13 residues. Per germline, CDR1 ENHRY and CDR2 SYGVKD. The CDR3 DNA reads TGTGCCACTACGCCAGTGGGGGCGTATGAGCAGTTCTTC. Translated: CATTPVGAYEQFF.

The chain carries TRBV7-9 and TRBJ2-3; tentative D call: TRBD2 (6 bases). The CDR3 consists of 13 residues. V shed 3 bases and J shed 6 bases, with 10 bases lying between them. Germline V CDR1 and CDR2: SEHNR, FQNEAQ (reference sequence). The CDR3 is CASSFREPDTQYF. In nucleotides, the CDR3 is TGTGCCAGCAGCTTCCGGGAGCCCGATACGCAGTATTTT.

The chain uses TRBV28 and TRBJ2-1; D is undetermined. CDR1 is MDHEN, CDR2 SYDVKM, per germline. The V end lost 6 bases, the J end lost 10 bases, and 13 bases lay between the germline ends. This CDR3 contains 12 residues. This CDR3 reads CASSNTRLEQFF. In DNA form, the CDR3 reads TGTGCCAGCAGCAACACCAGACTGGAGCAGTTCTTC. The whole variable domain, remainder taken from reference TRBV28 and TRBJ2-1, is DVKVTQSSRYLVKRTGEKVFLECVQDMDHENMFWYRQDPGLGLRLIYFSYDVKMKEKGDIPEGYSVSREKKERFSLILESASTNQTSMYLCASSNTRLEQFFGPGTRLTVL.

V gene TRBV23-1 combines with J gene TRBJ1-3; perhaps TRBD1 as D (6 bases). TRBV23-1 is an ORF; its function is uncertain. The CDR3 runs to 15 residues. V was pared by 4 bases and J by 6 bases, with 16 bases between. The CDR3 bases are TGCGCCAGCAGTCCTCCGGGGACACGGGTAAACACCATATATTTT. It encodes CASSPPGTRVNTIYF.

The chain employs TRBV7-6 and TRBJ2-1; 12 bases fit TRBD1. Losses at the gene ends were 2 bases for V and 2 bases for J; bases not matched to a gene: 7. This CDR3 is 18 amino acids long. CDR1 is SGHVS and CDR2 is FNYEAQ in the germline V gene. CDR3 sequence: CASSLPPGQGATYNEQFF. In DNA, the CDR3 is TGTGCCAGCAGCTTACCGCCGGGACAGGGGGCCACCTACAATGAGCAGTTCTTC.

The chain uses TRBV6-4 and TRBJ2-5; 10 nucleotides line up with TRBD2. The CDR3 has 16 residues. From germline, CDR1 is MRHNA and CDR2 SNTAGT. J gave up 4 bases and V 7 bases, and 12 bases lay outside the gene matches. This chain's CDR3 is CASILGVAGGGETQYF. The CDR3 coding sequence is TGTGCCAGCATCCTGGGAGTAGCGGGGGGAGGAGAGACCCAGTACTTC.

The chain links TRBV6-5 to TRBJ1-6; the D gene is possibly TRBD1 (5 bases). CDR1 is MNHEY, CDR2 SVGAGI, per germline. CDR3 length: 15 amino acids. Trimming pared 6 bases from V and 8 bases from J, leaving 17 bases between. The CDR3 DNA reads as TGTGCCAGCAGGCCGCCGGGAGGGGTCGATTCACCCCTCCACTTT. This gives the protein CASRPPGGVDSPLHF.

This chain connects TRBV3-1 (or the pseudogene TRBV3-2) to TRBJ1-1, with TRBD1 as a possible D gene (5 bases). Germline loops: CDR1 LGHDT, CDR2 YNNKEL (reference sequence). CDR3 length: 12 residues. The V end was cut by 3 bases, the J end by 7 bases, with 9 bases between. The CDR3 region is CASSHHDSEAFF. The DNA for the CDR3 is TGTGCCAGCAGCCATCACGACAGTGAAGCTTTCTTT.

The V gene is TRBV5-5, the J gene TRBJ2-7, with 7 bases lining up with TRBD2. The junction had 0 bases not matched to a gene; V was cut back by 3 bases and J by 0 bases. The length of the CDR3 is 13 residues. Germline V gene sequence: CDR1 SGHKS, CDR2 YYEKEE (reference sequence). CDR3 in amino acids: CASSWEGSYEQYF. CDR3 coding DNA: TGTGCCAGCAGCTGGGAGGGCTCCTACGAGCAGTACTTC.

The CDR3 nucleotides are TGTGCCAGCAGCTTAATGAGAGATGGCTACACCTTC. Translated, it gives CASSLMRDGYTF. This rearrangement joins TRBV7-2 to TRBJ1-2; D uncertain. CDR3 size: 12 residues. V gave up 2 bases and J gave up 6 bases, with 7 bases separating them. The germline gives CDR1 SGHTA, CDR2 FQGNSA.

This clone was recorded a few times. The chain is built from TRBV27 and TRBJ2-7; 7 nucleotides match TRBD2. V lost 5 bases, J lost 6 bases, and 7 bases stayed unmatched. CDR3 size: 13 residues. Germline V CDR1 and CDR2: MNHEY, SMNVEV (reference sequence). Here the CDR3 reads CASSQPGRGEQYF. CDR3 bases: TGTGCCAGCAGTCAACCAGGGAGGGGCGAGCAGTACTTC.

The chain has TRBV19 and TRBJ1-5; unclear D gene. Germline V gene lookup returns CDR1 LNHDA and CDR2 SQIVND (reference sequence). V lost 3 bases to trimming and J lost 0 bases, with 9 bases between them. CDR3 length: 15 amino acids. CDR3 in amino acids: CASSIVGYSNQPQHF. The CDR3 DNA is TGTGCCAGTAGTATCGTGGGCTATAGCAATCAGCCCCAGCATTTT. Full variable domain (missing parts from reference TRBV19 and TRBJ1-5): DGGITQSPKYLFRKEGQNVTLSCEQNLNHDAMYWYRQDPGQGLRLIYYSQIVNDFQKGDIAEGYSVSREKKESFPLTVTSAQKNPTAFYLCASSIVGYSNQPQHFGDGTRLSIL.

This chain uses TRBV14 with TRBJ2-5, with no clear D. V dropped 1 base and J dropped 2 bases, with 11 bases sitting between them. CDR3 length: 15 amino acids. CDR1 is SGHDN and CDR2 is FVKESK in the germline V gene. CDR3 region: CASSQVWQSQETQYF. In DNA form, the CDR3 reads TGTGCCAGCAGCCAAGTTTGGCAGTCTCAAGAGACCCAGTACTTC.

The chain joins TRBV30 to TRBJ1-5; possible D gene TRBD1, 6 bases. The CDR3 has 15 amino acids. Trimming pared 2 bases from V and 1 base from J, leaving 12 bases between. Germline loops: CDR1 GTSNPN, CDR2 SVGIG (reference sequence). Here the CDR3 reads CAWSIRGGSNQPQHF. CDR3 sequence (DNA): TGTGCCTGGAGTATTAGGGGGGGGAGCAATCAGCCCCAGCATTTT.

The chain links TRBV11-2 to TRBJ1-2; 7 nucleotides align to TRBD1. CDR1 SGHAT and CDR2 FQNNGV come from the germline V gene. V lost 0 bases to trimming and J lost 4 bases; unmatched junction nucleotides: 5. This CDR3 has 15 residues. The CDR3 loop reads CASSLDSGGFYGYTF. In DNA form, the CDR3 reads TGTGCCAGCAGCTTAGATTCAGGGGGGTTCTATGGCTACACCTTC.

This chain joins TRBV7-9 and TRBJ1-2; D is undetermined. The CDR3 covers 13 residues. Trimming removed 5 bases at V and 6 bases at J, with 13 bases between. Germline V gene lookup returns CDR1 SEHNR and CDR2 FQNEAQ (reference sequence). The CDR3 protein is CASSRDYVDGYTF. The DNA of the CDR3 is TGTGCCAGCAGCCGAGACTACGTAGATGGCTACACCTTC. Together with reference TRBV7-9 and TRBJ1-2, the CDR3 gives the full variable domain: DTGVSQNPRHKITKRGQNVTFRCDPISEHNRLYWYRQTLGQGPEFLTYFQNEAQLEKSRLLSDRFSAERPKGSFSTLEIQRTEQGDSAMYLCASSRDYVDGYTFGSGTRLTVV.

This chain links TRBV7-6 with TRBJ2-1; the D gene is possibly TRBD2 (6 bases). Germline values: CDR1 SGHVS, CDR2 FNYEAQ. The CDR3 extends over 14 amino acids. V lost 2 bases to trimming and J lost 8 bases, with 13 bases between them. CDR3 protein: CASSLLRGGDEQFF. CDR3 in DNA: TGTGCCAGCAGCTTACTGCGAGGCGGGGATGAGCAGTTCTTC.

This clone was detected once. This sequence joins TRBV7-6 and TRBJ2-7; D is possibly TRBD2 (6 bases). This CDR3 has 12 amino acids. Germline V gene data show CDR1 as SGHVS and CDR2 as FNYEAQ. Trimming removed 5 bases at V and 4 bases at J, with 9 bases between. CDR3: CASSLTSYEQYF. In DNA form, the CDR3 reads TGTGCCAGCAGCCTGACTAGTTACGAGCAGTACTTC.

This clone was picked up one time. The J gene is TRBJ2-2, the V gene TRBV7-2; D might be TRBD1 (8 bases). Trimming removed 5 bases from V and 0 bases from J, with 13 bases in between. The CDR3 is 16 amino acids. Germline V lookup: CDR1 SGHTA, CDR2 FQGNSA. This chain's CDR3 is CASSPGGQANTGELFF. Here the CDR3 DNA reads TGTGCCAGCAGCCCGGGGGGACAGGCGAACACCGGGGAGCTGTTTTTT. The full variable domain, in which reference TRBV7-2 and TRBJ2-2 provide the parts outside the CDR3, is GAGVSQSPSNKVTEKGKDVELRCDPISGHTALYWYRQSLGQGLEFLIYFQGNSAPDKSGLPSDRFSAERTGGSVSTLTIQRTQQEDSAVYLCASSPGGQANTGELFFGEGSRLTVL.

The chain uses TRBV18 and TRBJ1-2; D perhaps matches TRBD1 (6 bases). The CDR3 sequence is 16 residues long. Between the trimmed V and J ends, which lost 6 bases and 1 base, there was a span of 18 bases. Germline CDR1 is KGHSH and CDR2 is LQKENI. The CDR3, as DNA: TGTGCCAGCTCCCCTCTCGTCACAGGGCTTAACTATGGCTACACCTTC. Residues: CASSPLVTGLNYGYTF.

This chain links TRBV5-1 with TRBJ1-1; a possible D gene is TRBD1 (5 bases). Trimming cost V 0 bases and J 6 bases, with 12 bases left between them. Germline values: CDR1 SGHRS, CDR2 YFSETQ. The length of the CDR3 is 14 residues. The CDR3 spells CASSLVAGHPEAFF. For the CDR3, the DNA is TGCGCCAGCAGCTTGGTTGCAGGGCATCCTGAAGCTTTCTTT.